These T cell receptor beta chains were read from a single sample in a study of blood T cell repertoires in COVID-19. Only in-frame clones appear in the TCRdb table, and some are missing; sequencing was by immunoSEQ multiplex PCR. Of 97,000 or so clones listed, around 86% are singletons. Sequenced: peripheral blood. These TCRs come from a man aged 50-59 years with active or convalescent COVID-19. Each CDR3 is given with its conserved first and last residue. The order of the fields is V gene, D gene, J gene, clone size, CDR3 protein, CDR3 DNA. The D gene is left open where the match is weak. Part of the rows lack a size; the others show once, few, many or a class for expanded clones.

>TRBV10-1|TRBD1|TRBJ2-1|-
CASSEGQGATYNEQFF
TGCGCCAGCAGTGAGGGACAGGGGGCCACATACAATGAGCAGTTCTTC
>TRBV7-9|TRBD1|TRBJ1-3|-
CASSEGQYSGNTIYF
TGTGCCAGCAGCGAGGGACAGTACTCTGGAAACACCATATATTTT
>TRBV6-5|-|TRBJ2-5|-
CASRGGMGETQYF
TGTGCCAGTAGAGGAGGGATGGGGGAGACCCAGTACTTC
>TRBV18|-|TRBJ1-2|-
CASSPRRGSNYGYTF
TGTGCCAGCTCACCACGGAGGGGTAGTAACTATGGCTACACCTTC
>TRBV5-1|TRBD2|TRBJ2-3|-
CASSFGSGGTDTQYF
TGCGCCAGCAGCTTTGGTAGCGGGGGCACAGATACGCAGTATTTT
>TRBV5-1|TRBD2|TRBJ2-3|-
CASSPGLPTDTQYF
TGCGCCAGCAGCCCGGGACTACCCACAGATACGCAGTATTTT
>TRBV10-1|TRBD1|TRBJ1-3|-
CASSSGGTGNTIYF
TGCGCCAGCAGTTCAGGGGGAACTGGAAACACCATATATTTT
>TRBV19|TRBD1|TRBJ1-2|-
CASSPSRQGEYGYTF
TGTGCCAGTAGCCCATCCCGACAGGGTGAATATGGCTACACCTTC
>TRBV30|-|TRBJ1-2|-
CAWTRGVNGYTF
TGTGCCTGGACACGGGGGGTGAATGGCTACACCTTC
>TRBV10-1|-|TRBJ1-2|-
CASSEQGNYGYTF
TGCGCCAGCAGTGAGCAGGGGAACTATGGCTACACCTTC
>TRBV6-1|TRBD1|TRBJ1-1|-
CASSAPGTGPNTEAFF
TGTGCCAGCAGTGCCCCCGGGACAGGGCCGAACACTGAAGCTTTCTTT
>TRBV12-3/TRBV12-4|TRBD1|TRBJ1-2|-
CASSPTGNYGYTF
TGTGCCAGCAGTCCGACAGGGAACTATGGCTACACCTTC
>TRBV7-9|TRBD1|TRBJ1-4|once
CASSLVGTGSEKLFF
TGTGCCAGCAGCTTAGTAGGGACAGGGAGTGAAAAACTGTTTTTT
>TRBV24-1|-|TRBJ1-2|-
CATSDPQRGNNYGYTF
TGTGCCACCAGTGACCCCCAACGGGGGAATAACTATGGCTACACCTTC
>TRBV3-1/TRBV3-2|-|TRBJ2-2|-
CASSYSGTTGELFF
TGTGCCAGCAGCTACTCCGGGACTACCGGGGAGCTGTTTTTT
>TRBV24-1|TRBD2|TRBJ2-2|-
CATSDSGGRPTGELFF
TGTGCCACCAGTGACTCGGGGGGGCGGCCCACCGGGGAGCTGTTTTTT
>TRBV28|TRBD1|TRBJ2-1|-
CASRSTDRGEFF
TGTGCCAGCAGGTCCACCGACAGGGGGGAGTTCTTC
>TRBV3-1/TRBV3-2|-|TRBJ1-5|-
CASSQGAGNQPQHF
TGTGCCAGCAGCCAGGGGGCAGGCAATCAGCCCCAGCATTTT
>TRBV5-1|-|TRBJ1-1|-
CASSFGPGMNTEAFF
TGCGCCAGCAGCTTCGGACCGGGAATGAACACTGAAGCTTTCTTT
>TRBV27|TRBD2|TRBJ2-1|-
CASSLSQRGVREQFF
TGTGCCAGCAGTTTATCTCAGCGGGGGGTGCGTGAGCAGTTCTTC
>TRBV5-1|TRBD1|TRBJ2-7|-
CASSLGTGAHEQYF
TGCGCCAGCAGCTTGGGGACAGGGGCCCACGAGCAGTACTTC
>TRBV5-1|TRBD1|TRBJ1-2|-
CASSGDRGGGYTF
TGCGCCAGCAGTGGCGACAGGGGGGGAGGCTACACCTTC
>TRBV19|-|TRBJ1-1|once
CASTTGTGANTEAFF
TGTGCCAGTACCACCGGGACGGGAGCGAACACTGAAGCTTTCTTT
>TRBV28|TRBD1|TRBJ1-6|-
CASTRTGENSPLHF
TGTGCCAGCACTCGGACAGGGGAAAATTCACCCCTCCACTTT
>TRBV18|TRBD1|TRBJ2-7|-
CASSRDSYEQYF
TGTGCCAGCTCTCGGGACAGCTACGAGCAGTACTTC
>TRBV19|-|TRBJ1-6|-
CASSSVDSWSPLHF
TGTGCCAGTAGTTCGGTGGACAGTTGGTCACCCCTCCACTTT
>TRBV12-3/TRBV12-4|-|TRBJ2-3|-
CASSAYDTQYF
TGTGCCAGCAGTGCCTATGATACGCAGTATTTT
>TRBV19|TRBD1|TRBJ2-1|once
CASQGERPSYNEQFF
TGTGCCAGTCAGGGGGAGCGGCCCTCCTACAATGAGCAGTTCTTC
>TRBV7-8|TRBD1|TRBJ1-6|-
CASSTTGQPNSPLHF
TGTGCCAGCAGCACAACGGGACAGCCTAATTCACCCCTCCACTTT
>TRBV15|TRBD1|TRBJ1-6|-
CATSRAPPGQGTPLHF
TGTGCCACCAGCAGAGCTCCACCCGGACAGGGAACACCCCTCCACTTT
>TRBV2|-|TRBJ1-2|-
CASIGSRGYTF
TGTGCCAGCATTGGGAGTCGGGGCTACACCTTC
>TRBV5-6|TRBD2|TRBJ2-7|-
CASSSGLEVAEQYF
TGTGCCAGCAGCTCGGGACTAGAGGTTGCCGAGCAGTACTTC
>TRBV2|-|TRBJ2-2|-
CASSEGRNTGELFF
TGTGCCAGCAGTGAGGGGAGGAACACCGGGGAGCTGTTTTTT
>TRBV6-5|-|TRBJ1-4|-
CASGKGIGDEKLFF
TGTGCCAGCGGAAAGGGAATCGGGGATGAAAAACTGTTTTTT
>TRBV28|-|TRBJ1-2|-
CASSSGQQDYGYTF
TGTGCCAGCAGTTCCGGACAGCAAGACTATGGCTACACCTTC
>TRBV18|-|TRBJ2-1|few
CASSPGVDREQFF
TGTGCCAGCTCACCCGGAGTCGACAGGGAGCAGTTCTTC
>TRBV5-1|TRBD1|TRBJ1-1|few
CASKGQGFFYTEAFF
TGCGCCTCAAAAGGACAGGGATTTTTTTACACTGAAGCTTTCTTT
>TRBV19|-|TRBJ2-5|-
CASSISVGQPEETQYF
TGTGCCAGTAGTATTAGTGTGGGGCAACCAGAAGAGACCCAGTACTTC